This T cell receptor (beta chain) was identified during a study of radiation and T cells in renal cell carcinoma. Study-wide context: Nephrectomy followed 15 Gy stereotactic body radiation by 4 weeks. Study-wide points: Top tumor clonotypes rose in blood 2 weeks post-radiation, then contracted.

The ends were cut back, 5 bases at V and 6 bases at J, with 8 bases in the middle. The CDR3 consists of 11 residues. Germline loops: CDR1 MNHNS, CDR2 SASEGT. Repertoires were generated with immunoSEQ multiplex PCR, while TCRdb's copy carries only in-frame clones and drops some. The sample yields approximately 120,000 clones, 81% seen once. Sample time point: blood 2 weeks post-SBRT. The sample's treatment: 15 Gy SBRT to primary tumor, nephrectomy 4 weeks later. This renal cell carcinoma was of the clear cell type. A word on this clone: Its antigen is undetermined.

This receptor was obtained from a man aged 45-65 years with renal cell carcinoma. The chain links TRBV6-1 to TRBJ2-7, with D hard to call. Sequenced here: blood, sampled from a patient whose treatment included radiotherapy and nephrectomy. The CDR3 region has the DNA TGTGCCAGCAGTTACGGCGGCGAGCAGTACTTC. This gives the protein CASSYGGEQYF.